This T cell receptor (beta chain) was captured in a study of blood T cell repertoires in COVID-19. For the study at large: Acute and convalescent COVID-19 samples came from the United States, Italy and Spain. PBMCs, B-cell-depleted T cells, or T cells provided the cDNA or gDNA that made up the material.

V gave up 6 bases and J gave up 1 base, with 12 bases separating them. Germline V gene sequence: CDR1 LNHDA, CDR2 SQIVND (reference sequence). The CDR3 runs to 14 residues. Per the study methods: Counts of nucleated cells, estimated from reference gene primer amplification, were obtained. The repertoire was sequenced with immunoSEQ multiplex PCR; TCRdb's copy has only in-frame clones and lacks some. V, J and clone size derive from that table, while D and trimming were established from the DNA sequence. This table holds under 85,000 clones, about 83% found once. The sequence came from a man aged 45-60 years with acute or convalescent COVID-19. Sequencing was carried out using peripheral blood. This chain links TRBV19 with TRBJ1-1, with TRBD1 as a possible D gene (6 bases). CDR3 protein: CASRVQGPNTEAFF. The CDR3 nucleotides are TGTGCCAGTAGGGTACAGGGACCGAACACTGAAGCTTTCTTT. The full variable domain, with the rest looked up from reference TRBV19 and TRBJ1-1, is DGGITQSPKYLFRKEGQNVTLSCEQNLNHDAMYWYRQDPGQGLRLIYYSQIVNDFQKGDIAEGYSVSREKKESFPLTVTSAQKNPTAFYLCASRVQGPNTEAFFGQGTRLTVV.